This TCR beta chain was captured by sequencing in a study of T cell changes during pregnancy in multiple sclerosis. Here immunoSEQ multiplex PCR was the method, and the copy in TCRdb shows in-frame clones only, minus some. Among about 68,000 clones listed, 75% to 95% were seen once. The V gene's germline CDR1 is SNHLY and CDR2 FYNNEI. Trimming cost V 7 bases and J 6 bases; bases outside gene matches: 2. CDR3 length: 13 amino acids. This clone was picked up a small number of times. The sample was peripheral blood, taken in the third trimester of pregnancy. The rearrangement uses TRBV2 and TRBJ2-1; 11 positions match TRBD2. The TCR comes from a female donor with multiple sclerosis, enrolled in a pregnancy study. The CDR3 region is CASTLAGGNEQFF. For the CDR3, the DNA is TGTGCCAGCACCCTAGCGGGAGGCAATGAGCAGTTCTTC.